The 21 T cell receptor beta chains reported below all come from one sample, sequenced in a study of shared clonotypes between healthy human individuals (TCRdb year 2020). The library relied on the immunoSEQ multiplex PCR assay. Held by TCRdb, this immuneACCESS table contains in-frame sequences only and omits some clones. Under half of the omission traces to an unresolved V gene where checked; the cause of the rest is unknown. Within this sample are approximately 340,000 clones, with less than 85% of them counted one time only. Jointly, the top ten make up about a tenth of the sample. The sequencing sample was made of memory CD4+ T cells sorted from blood. The cell subset or site tag for this specimen amounts to: CD45RA-negative fraction. The receptors derive from a man younger than 45 in good health.

The chain links TRBV28 to TRBJ2-7; no reliable D call. The CDR3 covers 11 residues. Germline loops: CDR1 MDHEN, CDR2 SYDVKM. The V and J ends lost 2 bases and 3 bases respectively, with 2 bases between them. CDR3 coding DNA: TGTGCCAGCAGTTTAGGCTACGAGCAGTACTTC. Residues: CASSLGYEQYF.

The CDR3 is CASRRHRTGSDYGYTF. CDR3 nucleotide sequence: TGCGCCAGCAGGCGTCACCGTACAGGGTCAGACTATGGCTACACCTTC. V usage is TRBV4-3 and J usage is TRBJ1-2, with D maybe TRBD1 (6 bases). Trimming took 6 bases from V and 3 from J, leaving 20 bases between them. CDR1 and CDR2 from the germline V gene are LGHNA and YSLEER. The CDR3 spans 16 residues.

This clone was counted a few times. This sequence joins TRBV7-6 and TRBJ1-3, with D perhaps TRBD1 (5 bases). The germline gives CDR1 SGHVS, CDR2 FNYEAQ. The CDR3 has 14 amino acids. V dropped 0 bases and J dropped 4 bases, with 7 bases sitting between them. The CDR3 DNA is TGTGCCAGCAGCTTAGCGACAGCCGGAAACACCATATATTTT. This codes for CASSLATAGNTIYF.

The chain is built from TRBV6-1 and TRBJ1-5; D not resolved. The ends were cut back, 7 bases at V and 3 bases at J, with 16 bases in the middle. The CDR3 runs 15 residues. Germline values: CDR1 MNHNS, CDR2 SASEGT. The CDR3 DNA reads as TGTGCCAGCAACCGAGGGCCGGGTAACAATCAGCCCCAGCATTTT. Its protein is CASNRGPGNNQPQHF.

The J gene is TRBJ2-3, the V gene TRBV19; a weak D match, TRBD1 (7 bases). The CDR3 length is 18 residues. Per germline, CDR1 LNHDA and CDR2 SQIVND (reference sequence). V was trimmed by 0 bases and J by 0 bases, leaving 16 bases between them. The CDR3 spells CASSIEAGGQPSTDTQYF. CDR3 nucleotide sequence: TGTGCCAGTAGTATAGAAGCCGGGGGACAGCCTAGCACAGATACGCAGTATTTT.

This clone was seen a handful of times. The chain has TRBV4-1 and TRBJ2-7; a weak D match, TRBD2 (5 bases). The germline gives CDR1 MGHRA, CDR2 YSYEKL. This CDR3 has 14 amino acids. V lost 0 bases and J lost 7, with 13 bases in between. CDR3 region: CASSQDRLAGEQYF. As DNA, the CDR3 is TGCGCCAGCAGCCAAGATAGGCTAGCTGGGGAGCAGTACTTC.

CDR3 DNA: TGTGCCAGCAGCACCGCGGACAGGGGTGCCGGGGAGCTGTTTTTT. Its translation: CASSTADRGAGELFF. This rearrangement joins TRBV5-6 to TRBJ2-2; 9 bases map to TRBD1. The CDR3 extends over 15 amino acids. The germline V gene encodes CDR1 SGHDT and CDR2 YYEEEE. The ends lost 4 bases at V and 6 bases at J; junction bases unmatched: 7.

The chain joins TRBV4-1 to TRBJ1-2, with 7 bases matching TRBD1. V lost 2 bases to trimming and J lost 7 bases; unmatched junction nucleotides: 7. CDR1 is MGHRA, CDR2 YSYEKL, per germline. The CDR3 covers 14 residues. DNA of the CDR3: TGCGCCAGCAGCCAACTGCAGGGGGTCAGTGGCTACACCTTC. Amino acids: CASSQLQGVSGYTF.

On this clone itself: This may come from a read error, since a much larger clone is one base off. The chain recombines TRBV6-5 with TRBJ2-7; D tentatively reads TRBD1 or TRBD2 (5 bases each). CDR1 and CDR2 (germline): MNHEY, SVGAGI. The CDR3 contains 15 residues. The CDR3 DNA follows: TGTGCCAGCAGTTACGGGGGTCTGGGCTCCTACGGGCAGTACTTC. Translation gives CASSYGGLGSYGQYF.

The rearrangement links TRBV5-1 to TRBJ2-3; unclear D gene. The CDR3 spans 15 residues. Germline V gene lookup returns CDR1 SGHRS and CDR2 YFSETQ. The V end was cut by 0 bases, the J end by 2 bases, with 10 bases between. The CDR3 loop is CASSLVLRATDTQYF. The CDR3, as DNA: TGCGCCAGCAGCTTGGTTCTCCGAGCCACAGATACGCAGTATTTT.

The chain has TRBV7-9 and TRBJ1-2; no clear D gene. The CDR3 runs to 14 residues. Germline-derived CDR1 and CDR2 are SEHNR and FQNEAQ (reference sequence). V lost 1 base and J lost 1, with 7 bases in between. Here the CDR3 reads CASSLGTGNYGYTF. The CDR3 DNA is TGTGCCAGCAGCTTAGGGACTGGTAACTATGGCTACACCTTC.

In its sample, this clone was seen once. The chain has TRBV11-3 and TRBJ1-5; 7 bases match TRBD1. This CDR3 has 17 residues. Germline CDR1 and CDR2: SGHNT and YENEEA. V lost 1 base to trimming and J lost 6 bases; unmatched junction nucleotides: 12. CDR3 loop: CASSLAPRTGGGQPQHF. DNA of the CDR3: TGTGCCAGCAGCTTAGCCCCCCGGACAGGCGGAGGTCAGCCCCAGCATTTT.

The CDR3 nucleotides read TGTGCCAGCAATAAGGGGCAGGGGGATTTCGATGAGCAGTTCTTC. Translated, it gives CASNKGQGDFDEQFF. The chain is built from TRBV9 and TRBJ2-1; TRBD1 agrees at 7 bases. Germline V CDR1 and CDR2: SGDLS, YYNGEE. This CDR3 contains 15 residues. J lost 8 bases, V lost 6 bases, and 14 bases had no gene match.

This chain connects TRBV11-2 to TRBJ2-7; D possibly corresponds to TRBD1 (5 bases). Between the trimmed V and J ends, which lost 8 bases and 4 bases, there was a span of 15 bases. Germline CDR1 SGHAT, CDR2 FQNNGV. This CDR3 has 13 amino acids. CDR3 in DNA: TGTGCCAGCCGTGAGCAGGGAAGGTACGAGCAGTACTTC. It translates to CASREQGRYEQYF.

J is TRBJ2-7 and V is TRBV18; 9 bases match TRBD1. The germline gives CDR1 KGHSH, CDR2 LQKENI. After removal of 5 bases from V and 8 bases from J, the junction contained 10 bases not matched to a gene. The CDR3 loop spans 14 amino acids. The DNA of the CDR3 is TGTGCCAGCTCAACCGGGACAGGGTTGGAAAAGCAGTACTTC. Translating it yields CASSTGTGLEKQYF.

The rearrangement links TRBV7-8 to TRBJ2-7, with D perhaps TRBD1 (5 bases). CDR1 and CDR2 (germline): SGHVS, FQNEAQ. The CDR3 extends over 14 amino acids. Trimming cost V 1 base and J 2 bases, with 9 bases left between them. CDR3 in amino acids: CASSLEPGPYEQYF. The CDR3 coding sequence is TGTGCCAGCAGCTTAGAGCCAGGGCCCTACGAGCAGTACTTC.

This clone appeared many times. The J gene is TRBJ2-3, the V gene TRBV19, with TRBD2 identical over 9 bases. V was pared by 7 bases and J by 11 bases, with 4 bases of the junction left unmatched. The germline gives CDR1 LNHDA, CDR2 SQIVND (reference sequence). The CDR3 spans 11 residues. The DNA of the CDR3 is TGTGCCAGTACTAATAGCGGGAGGCAGTATTTT. This translates into CASTNSGRQYF.

The V gene is TRBV6-4, the J gene TRBJ2-1, with 14 bases that match TRBD2. Germline V lookup: CDR1 MRHNA, CDR2 SNTAGT. This CDR3 contains 15 residues. Germline trimming cut 4 bases from V and 6 bases from J; bases unmatched to any gene: 2. This chain's CDR3 is CASSGGTSGSNEQFF. The DNA of the CDR3 is TGTGCCAGCAGTGGAGGGACTAGCGGGAGCAATGAGCAGTTCTTC.

This chain connects TRBV11-2 to TRBJ2-5; 9 positions agree with TRBD2. The germline V gene has CDR1 SGHAT and CDR2 FQNNGV. The CDR3 consists of 15 residues. V was pared by 6 bases and J by 4 bases, with 9 bases of the junction left unmatched. The DNA for the CDR3 is TGTGCCAGCAGACCTTTGCGCGGGAGGGGAGAGACCCAGTACTTC. This sequence encodes CASRPLRGRGETQYF. Drawing the rest from reference TRBV11-2 and TRBJ2-5, the complete variable domain is EAGVAQSPRYKIIEKRQSVAFWCNPISGHATLYWYQQILGQGPKLLIQFQNNGVVDDSQLPKDRFSAERLKGVDSTLKIQPAKLEDSAVYLCASRPLRGRGETQYFGPGTRLLVL.

This rearrangement joins TRBV7-2 to TRBJ1-4; D not certain. CDR1 SGHTA and CDR2 FQGNSA come from the germline V gene. The CDR3 totals 15 residues. V was pared by 2 bases and J by 7 bases, with 14 bases between. The CDR3 is CASSLRRGPGEKLFF. CDR3 DNA: TGTGCCAGCAGCTTACGTCGCGGGCCGGGTGAAAAACTGTTTTTT.

Only a few counts were recorded for this clone. V is TRBV15 and J is TRBJ1-5; D is possibly TRBD1 (5 bases). Germline CDR1 LNHNV, CDR2 YYDKDF (reference sequence). This CDR3 contains 17 residues. V was shortened by 0 bases and J by 3 bases, with 15 bases between the two germline ends. For the CDR3, the DNA is TGTGCCACCAGCAGAGAGAGGGCAGGGTCGGCCAATCAGCCCCAGCATTTT. It translates to CATSRERAGSANQPQHF.